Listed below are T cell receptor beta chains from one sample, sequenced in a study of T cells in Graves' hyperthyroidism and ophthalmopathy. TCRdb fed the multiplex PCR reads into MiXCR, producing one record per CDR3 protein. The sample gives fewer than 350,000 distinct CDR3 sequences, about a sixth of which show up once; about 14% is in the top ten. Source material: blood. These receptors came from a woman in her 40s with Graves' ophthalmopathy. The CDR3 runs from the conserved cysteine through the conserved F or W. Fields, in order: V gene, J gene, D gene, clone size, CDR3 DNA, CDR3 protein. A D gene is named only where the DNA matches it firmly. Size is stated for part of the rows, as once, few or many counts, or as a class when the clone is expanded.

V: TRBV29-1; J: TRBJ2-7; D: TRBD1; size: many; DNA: TGCAGCGTTAAGATCCGGCCGGGACAGGGGGTCGGCGAGCAGTACTTC; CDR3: CSVKIRPGQGVGEQYF
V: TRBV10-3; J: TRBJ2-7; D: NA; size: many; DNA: TGTGCCATCAGTGTCGTGTATAGCGAGAACTGCTACGAGCAGTACTTC; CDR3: CAISVVYSENCYEQYF
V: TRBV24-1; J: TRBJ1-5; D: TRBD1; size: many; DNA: TGTGCCACCAGTGACCGGACAGGGTCAAATCAGCCCCAGCATTTT; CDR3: CATSDRTGSNQPQHF
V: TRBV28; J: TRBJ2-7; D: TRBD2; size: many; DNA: TGTGCCAGCAGGCAGACTAGCGGTTCTATTTACGAGCAGTACTTC; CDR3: CASRQTSGSIYEQYF
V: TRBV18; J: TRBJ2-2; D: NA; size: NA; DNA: TGTGCCAGCTCACCATTCTCAGATGTCACCGGGGAGCTGTTTTTT; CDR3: CASSPFSDVTGELFF
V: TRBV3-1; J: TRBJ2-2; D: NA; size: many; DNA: TGTGCCAGCAGCCAAATGAGCAGCACCGGGGAGCTGTTTTTT; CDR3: CASSQMSSTGELFF
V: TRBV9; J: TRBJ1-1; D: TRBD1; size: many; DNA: TGTGCCAGCAGCCCGAGGACAGGAGGGAAGACTGAAGCTTTCTTT; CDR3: CASSPRTGGKTEAFF
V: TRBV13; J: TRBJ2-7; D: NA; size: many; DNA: TGTGCCAGCAGCGGTTCCGGCCCTATCTACGAGCAGTACTTC; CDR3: CASSGSGPIYEQYF
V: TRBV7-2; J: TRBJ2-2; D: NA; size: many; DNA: TGTGCCAGCAACAACTGGCAGGGTCGGGGCCGGGAGCTGTTTTTT; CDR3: CASNNWQGRGRELFF
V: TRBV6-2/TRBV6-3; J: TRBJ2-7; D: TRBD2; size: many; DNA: TGTGCCAGCAGGGAACTAGCGGGAGGGCTCGGGACCTACGAGCAGTACTTC; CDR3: CASRELAGGLGTYEQYF
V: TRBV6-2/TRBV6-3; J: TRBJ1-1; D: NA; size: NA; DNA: TGTGCCAGCAGTCCCGTTGAACAGCTTCCTGACCCAGAGAACACTGAAGCTTTCTTT; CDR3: CASSPVEQLPDPENTEAFF
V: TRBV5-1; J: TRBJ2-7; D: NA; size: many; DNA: TGCGCCAGCAGCTTGCCGGGGGACTACGAGCAGTACTTC; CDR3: CASSLPGDYEQYF
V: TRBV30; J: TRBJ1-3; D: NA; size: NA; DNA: TGTGCCTGGAGTGTACTCTTTTTTAAGGTATTCTCTGGAAACACCATATATTTT; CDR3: CAWSVLFFKVFSGNTIYF
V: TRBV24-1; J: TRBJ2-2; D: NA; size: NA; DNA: TGTGCCACCAGTGTGAGTGGCGGCCCCGGGGAGCTGTTTTTT; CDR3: CATSVSGGPGELFF
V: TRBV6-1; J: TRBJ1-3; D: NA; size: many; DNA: TGTGCCAGCTCTTCGGGACGGATCTCTGGAAACACCATATATTTT; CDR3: CASSSGRISGNTIYF
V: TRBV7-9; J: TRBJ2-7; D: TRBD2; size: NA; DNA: TGTGCCAGCAGCCCCGGGACTAGGTCCGAGCAGTACTTC; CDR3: CASSPGTRSEQYF
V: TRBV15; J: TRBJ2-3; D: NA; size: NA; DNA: TGTGCCACCAGCGTGGGGTCTAGCACAGATACGCAGTATTTT; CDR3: CATSVGSSTDTQYF
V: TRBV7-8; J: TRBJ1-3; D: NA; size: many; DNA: TGTGCCAGCAGCTTAGGGGGGTTTGCGGACACCATATATTTT; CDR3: CASSLGGFADTIYF
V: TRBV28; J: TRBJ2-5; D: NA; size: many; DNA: TGTGCCAGCAGTTTTCCAGGGGCCAACCAAGAGACCCAGTACTTC; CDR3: CASSFPGANQETQYF
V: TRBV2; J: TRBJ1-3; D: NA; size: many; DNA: TGTGCCAGCAGGCGGGACACCAACTCTGGAAACACCATATATTTT; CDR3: CASRRDTNSGNTIYF
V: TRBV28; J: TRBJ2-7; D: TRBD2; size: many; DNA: TGTGCCAGCAGATTTAGCGGGAGGGGTGAGCAGTACTTC; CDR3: CASRFSGRGEQYF
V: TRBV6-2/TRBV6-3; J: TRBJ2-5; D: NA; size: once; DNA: TGTGCCAGCACCCCCCGCCCGGGGGCGGTGGAGACCCAGTACTTC; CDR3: CASTPRPGAVETQYF
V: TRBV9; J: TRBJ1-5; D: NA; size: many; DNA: TGTGCCAGCAGCCCTCTGGGGGATCAGCCCCAGCATTTT; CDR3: CASSPLGDQPQHF
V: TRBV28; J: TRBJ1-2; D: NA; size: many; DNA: TGTGCCAGCAGATCGACAGCTAACTATGGCTACACCTTC; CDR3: CASRSTANYGYTF
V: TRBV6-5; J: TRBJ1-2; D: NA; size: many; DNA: TGTGCCAGCTCATACCCGTTTGACGATGGCTACACCTTC; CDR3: CASSYPFDDGYTF
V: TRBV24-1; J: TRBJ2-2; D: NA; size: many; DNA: TGTGCCACCAGTGTCACCGGGGAGCTGTTTTTT; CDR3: CATSVTGELFF
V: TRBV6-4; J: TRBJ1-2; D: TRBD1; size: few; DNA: TGTGCCACCCGGGGTCCCGTACGGGGACAGATCTATGGCTACAACTTC; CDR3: CATRGPVRGQIYGYNF
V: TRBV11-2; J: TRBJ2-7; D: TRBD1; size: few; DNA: TGTGCCAGCAGCTTGGAGCCTTACGGGACAGACGAGCAGTACTTC; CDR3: CASSLEPYGTDEQYF